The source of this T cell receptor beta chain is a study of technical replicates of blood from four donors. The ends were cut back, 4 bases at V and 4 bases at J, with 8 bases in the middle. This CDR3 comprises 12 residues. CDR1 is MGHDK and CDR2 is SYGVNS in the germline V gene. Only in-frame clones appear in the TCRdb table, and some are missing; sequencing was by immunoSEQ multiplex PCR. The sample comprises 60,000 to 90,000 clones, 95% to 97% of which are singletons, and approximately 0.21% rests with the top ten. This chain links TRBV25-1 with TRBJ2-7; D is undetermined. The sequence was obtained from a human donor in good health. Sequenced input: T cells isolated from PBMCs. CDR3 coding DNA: TGTGCCAGCAGTGTCGCAGGTTACGAGCAGTACTTC. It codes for CASSVAGYEQYF.